One T cell receptor beta chain is described in this entry. The target antigen is unknown. Because the CDR3 is missing its conserved closing phenylalanine or tryptophan, this is likely a read error. For every donor, a draw yielded around 10 milliliters of peripheral blood. The data were taken from a study of blood T cells in healthy people across ages. Study findings and constraints: From one million sequenced T cells, diversity estimates were lower bounds. Long-lived donors carried more naive CD4+ cells and greater diversity than aged donors.

The CDR3 totals 15 residues. Trimming took 5 bases from V and 0 from J, leaving 11 bases between them. CDR1 is SGHTA, CDR2 FQGNSA, per germline. The authors ran a second PCR of 7 to 11 cycles using a sample-barcoded 5' primer and a J-beta primer mix. TCRdb recomputed calls from the 5' RACE reads with MiXCR, one row per CDR3 protein. This sample carries approximately 490,000 distinct CDR3 sequences, approximately 25% of them seen once, and the ten largest clones take 7.5% to 9%. The same data also went into a second study, on T cells of mothers and their children. That work adds: Researchers found no T cell clones that were persistent and microchimeric.

The chain combines TRBV7-2 with TRBJ2-4, with no clear D. Sequencing was performed on blood. This TCR was recovered from a boy aged 5-17 years in good health. This CDR3 is CASSPDLVAKNIQYY. In nucleotides, the CDR3 is TGTGCCAGCAGCCCGGACCTCGTAGCCAAAAACATTCAGTACTAC.